This TCR beta chain was identified during a study of blood T cell repertoires in COVID-19. Ages ranged from 18 to 89 years, with residence in more than 20 US areas. There are 15 residues in the CDR3. V gave up 0 bases and J gave up 3 bases, with 12 bases separating them. Germline loops: CDR1 KGHSH, CDR2 LQKENI. Authors' methods: Counts of nucleated cells, estimated from reference gene primer amplification, were obtained. Data came from immunoSEQ multiplex PCR; TCRdb stores just in-frame clones and leaves some out. V and J calls and clone size come straight from that table; D and trimming were deduced from the DNA. This table holds 210,000 or so clones, about nine tenths found once.

The sequencing sample was made of PBMCs or T cells enriched from blood (not recorded which). This sequence was found in a woman aged 50 to 60 in a cohort exposed to, infected with or recovered from COVID-19 (not recorded which). The J gene is TRBJ2-7, the V gene TRBV18; possibly TRBD2 for D (5 bases). CDR3 amino acids: CASSPPGLGVYEQYF. Here the CDR3 DNA reads TGTGCCAGCTCACCACCGGGGTTGGGAGTCTACGAGCAGTACTTC.